This T cell receptor (beta chain) was sequenced for a study of cytomegalovirus exposure and HLA in healthy donors. Researchers ran the PCR with 60 Vbeta and 13 Jbeta primers. TCRdb's table, derived via immunoSEQ multiplex PCR, lists solely in-frame clones and lacks some. In the table there are some 150,000 clones, roughly 76% of which are singletons. CDR1 MNHEY and CDR2 SVGAGI come from the germline V gene. The CDR3 has 14 residues. V lost 6 bases, J lost 2 bases, and 5 bases stayed unmatched. The TCR originated in a female donor in good health and CMV-seronegative. The V gene is TRBV6-5, the J gene TRBJ1-1; TRBD1 matches at 8 bases. Material: PBMCs. CDR3 amino acids: CASSLDRANTEAFF. The CDR3 DNA reads as TGTGCCAGCAGCCTGGACAGGGCAAACACTGAAGCTTTCTTT.